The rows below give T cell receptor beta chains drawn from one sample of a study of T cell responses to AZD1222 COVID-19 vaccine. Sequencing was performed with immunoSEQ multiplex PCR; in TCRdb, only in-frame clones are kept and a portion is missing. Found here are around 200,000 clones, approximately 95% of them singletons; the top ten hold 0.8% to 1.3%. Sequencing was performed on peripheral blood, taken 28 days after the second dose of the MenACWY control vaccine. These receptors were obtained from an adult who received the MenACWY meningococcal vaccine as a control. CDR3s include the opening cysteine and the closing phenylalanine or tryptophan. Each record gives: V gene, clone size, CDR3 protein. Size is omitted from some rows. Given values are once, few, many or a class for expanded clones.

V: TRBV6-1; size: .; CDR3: CASSDRGHGYTF
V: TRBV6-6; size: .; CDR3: CASTSQPSFYGYTF
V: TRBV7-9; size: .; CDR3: CASSLLAVQETQYF
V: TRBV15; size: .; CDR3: CATRSRDSPLHF
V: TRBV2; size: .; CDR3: CASSDRSSYNSPLHF
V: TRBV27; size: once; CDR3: CASSLIKESPLHF
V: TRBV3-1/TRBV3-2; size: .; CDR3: CASSQTGRGTNQPQHF
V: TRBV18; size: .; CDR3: CASSPLQYGTSYEQYF
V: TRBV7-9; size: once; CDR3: CASSTRQGGTGELFF
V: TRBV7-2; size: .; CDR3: CASSLVSPPGNTIYF
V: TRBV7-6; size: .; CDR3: CASSTAGAQSDTQYF
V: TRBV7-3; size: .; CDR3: CASSQTSGGSTSTDTQYF
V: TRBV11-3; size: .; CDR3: CASSSFRADTQYF
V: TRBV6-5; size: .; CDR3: CASSSGLLNEKLFF
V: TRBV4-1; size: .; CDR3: CASSQRTGTGGQDTQYF
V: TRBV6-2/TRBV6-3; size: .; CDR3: CASSTRPFYGYTF
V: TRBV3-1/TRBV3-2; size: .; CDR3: CASSQARGEQYF
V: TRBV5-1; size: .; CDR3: CASSSTDTQYF
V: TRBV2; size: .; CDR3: CASRRALAANQETQYF
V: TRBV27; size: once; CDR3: CASRGSGQGLRGDEKLFF
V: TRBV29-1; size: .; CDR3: CSVDEQFF
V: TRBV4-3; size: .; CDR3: CASSPDGAYEQYF
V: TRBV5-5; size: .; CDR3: CASSMGTRPGNSPLHF
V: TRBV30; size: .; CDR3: CAWIGRYEQYF
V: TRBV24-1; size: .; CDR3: CATSDTPNGAGELFF
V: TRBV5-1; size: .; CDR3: CASSLEAGGNGYTF
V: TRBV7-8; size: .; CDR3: CASSSYGNTIYF
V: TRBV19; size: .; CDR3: CASSMGGVFGSGNTIYF
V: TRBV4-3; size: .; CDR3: CASSKQQGHTEAFF
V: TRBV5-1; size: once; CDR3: CASSFGQDTGELFF
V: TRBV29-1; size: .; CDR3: CSVELRGARGAFF
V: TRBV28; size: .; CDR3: CASSSMGDVQPQHF
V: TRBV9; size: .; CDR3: CASSPPSGYPLHF